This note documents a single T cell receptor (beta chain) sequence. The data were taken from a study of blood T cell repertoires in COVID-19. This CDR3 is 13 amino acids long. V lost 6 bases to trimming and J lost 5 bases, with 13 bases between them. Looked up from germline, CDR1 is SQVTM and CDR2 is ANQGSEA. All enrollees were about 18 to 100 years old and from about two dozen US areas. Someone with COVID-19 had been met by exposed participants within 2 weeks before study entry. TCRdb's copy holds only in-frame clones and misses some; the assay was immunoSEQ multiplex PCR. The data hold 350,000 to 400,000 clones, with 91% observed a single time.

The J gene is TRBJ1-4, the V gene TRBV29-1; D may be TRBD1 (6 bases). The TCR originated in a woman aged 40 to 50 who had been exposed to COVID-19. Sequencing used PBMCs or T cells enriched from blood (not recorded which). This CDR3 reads CSVTGTKNEKLFF. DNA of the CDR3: TGCAGCGTGACCGGGACAAAAAATGAAAAACTGTTTTTT.